This TCR beta chain originates from a study of blood T cell repertoires in COVID-19. Authors' analysis steps: The authors estimated nucleated cell counts from reference gene primer amplification. Measured with immunoSEQ multiplex PCR; TCRdb has only the in-frame clones, and not every one. V, J and clone size derive from that table, while D and trimming were established from the DNA sequence. The table lists 110,000 to 150,000 clones, roughly 86% of them singletons. This CDR3 has 15 residues. In germline, CDR1 is LNHDA, CDR2 SQIVND (reference sequence). V was pared by 0 bases and J by 4 bases, with 10 bases between.

Sequenced sample: peripheral blood. This clonotype was sampled from a woman aged 55 to 70 with acute or convalescent COVID-19. The chain has TRBV19 and TRBJ1-5; maybe TRBD1 (5 bases). The CDR3 DNA reads TGTGCCAGTAGTATAGACAGGGCCCAAAATCAGCCCCAGCATTTT. Protein product: CASSIDRAQNQPQHF. The complete variable domain, with remaining parts taken from reference TRBV19 and TRBJ1-5, reads DGGITQSPKYLFRKEGQNVTLSCEQNLNHDAMYWYRQDPGQGLRLIYYSQIVNDFQKGDIAEGYSVSREKKESFPLTVTSAQKNPTAFYLCASSIDRAQNQPQHFGDGTRLSIL.